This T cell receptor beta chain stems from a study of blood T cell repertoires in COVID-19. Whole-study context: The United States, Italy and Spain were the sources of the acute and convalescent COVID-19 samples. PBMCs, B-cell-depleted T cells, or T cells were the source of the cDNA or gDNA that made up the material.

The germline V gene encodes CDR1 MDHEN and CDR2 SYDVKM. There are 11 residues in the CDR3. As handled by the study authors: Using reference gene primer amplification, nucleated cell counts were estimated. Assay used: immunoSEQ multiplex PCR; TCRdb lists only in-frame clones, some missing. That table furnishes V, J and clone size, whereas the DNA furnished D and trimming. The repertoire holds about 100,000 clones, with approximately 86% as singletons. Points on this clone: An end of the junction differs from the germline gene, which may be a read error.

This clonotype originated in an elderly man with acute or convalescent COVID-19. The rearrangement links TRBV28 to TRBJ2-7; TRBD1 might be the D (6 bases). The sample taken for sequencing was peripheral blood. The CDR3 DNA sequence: TGTGCCAGTCTCAGGGGCCCTACACCGGGTTTC. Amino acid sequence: CASLRGPTPGF.